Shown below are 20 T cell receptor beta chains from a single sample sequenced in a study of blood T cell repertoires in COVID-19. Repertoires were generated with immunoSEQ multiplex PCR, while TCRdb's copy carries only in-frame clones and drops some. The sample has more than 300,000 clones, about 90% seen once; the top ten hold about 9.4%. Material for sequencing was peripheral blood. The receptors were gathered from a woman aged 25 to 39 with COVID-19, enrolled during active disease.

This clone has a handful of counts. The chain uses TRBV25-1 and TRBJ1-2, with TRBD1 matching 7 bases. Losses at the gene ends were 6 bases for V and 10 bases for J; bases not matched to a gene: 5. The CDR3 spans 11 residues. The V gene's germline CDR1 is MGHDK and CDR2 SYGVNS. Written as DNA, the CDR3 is TGTGCCAGCAGCCCCGGGACAGACTACACCTTC. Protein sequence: CASSPGTDYTF.

The DNA of the CDR3 is TGTGCCAGCAGTAGCAACAGAAATTCACCCCTCCACTTT. Translation: CASSSNRNSPLHF. This chain links TRBV6-5 with TRBJ1-6; D is uncertain. CDR3 length equals 13 residues. Germline V gene sequence: CDR1 MNHEY, CDR2 SVGAGI. Trimming cost V 5 bases and J 7 bases, with 9 bases left between them.

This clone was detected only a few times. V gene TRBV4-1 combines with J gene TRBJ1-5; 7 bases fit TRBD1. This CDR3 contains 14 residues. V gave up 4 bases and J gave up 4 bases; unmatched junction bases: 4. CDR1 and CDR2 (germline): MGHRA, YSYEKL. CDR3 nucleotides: TGCGCCAGCAGCCTGGGACAGCTTAATCAGCCCCAGCATTTT. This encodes CASSLGQLNQPQHF.

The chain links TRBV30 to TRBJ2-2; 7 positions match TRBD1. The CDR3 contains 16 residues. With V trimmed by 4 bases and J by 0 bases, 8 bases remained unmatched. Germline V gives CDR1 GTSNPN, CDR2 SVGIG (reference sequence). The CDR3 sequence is CAWKGASGSNTGELFF. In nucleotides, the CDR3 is TGTGCCTGGAAGGGGGCAAGCGGTTCGAACACCGGGGAGCTGTTTTTT. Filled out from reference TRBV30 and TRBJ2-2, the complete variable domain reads SQTIHQWPATLVQPVGSPLSLECTVEGTSNPNLYWYRQAAGRGLQLLFYSVGIGQISSEVPQNLSASRPQDRQFILSSKKLLLSDSGFYLCAWKGASGSNTGELFFGEGSRLTVL.

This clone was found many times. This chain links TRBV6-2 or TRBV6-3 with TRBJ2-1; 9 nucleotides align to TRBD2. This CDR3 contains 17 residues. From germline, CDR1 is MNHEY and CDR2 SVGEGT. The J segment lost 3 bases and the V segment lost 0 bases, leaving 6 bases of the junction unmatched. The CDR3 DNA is TGTGCCAGCAGTTACTCCCCCACTAGCGGGCTCTACAATGAGCAGTTCTTC. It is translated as CASSYSPTSGLYNEQFF.

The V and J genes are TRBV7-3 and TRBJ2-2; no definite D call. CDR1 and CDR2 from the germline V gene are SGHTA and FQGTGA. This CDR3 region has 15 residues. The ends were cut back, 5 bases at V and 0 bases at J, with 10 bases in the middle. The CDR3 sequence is CASSPQAANTGELFF. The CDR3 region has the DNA TGTGCCAGCAGCCCCCAGGCTGCGAACACCGGGGAGCTGTTTTTT.

The CDR3 loop is CASTNRGQAENTEAFF. CDR3 in DNA: TGTGCCAGCACCAATAGGGGACAGGCTGAGAACACTGAAGCTTTCTTT. The chain couples TRBV7-2 to TRBJ1-1, with 8 bases fitting TRBD1. CDR3 length equals 16 residues. V shed 7 bases and J 1 base; nucleotides not matched to a gene: 11. Germline CDR1 SGHTA, CDR2 FQGNSA.

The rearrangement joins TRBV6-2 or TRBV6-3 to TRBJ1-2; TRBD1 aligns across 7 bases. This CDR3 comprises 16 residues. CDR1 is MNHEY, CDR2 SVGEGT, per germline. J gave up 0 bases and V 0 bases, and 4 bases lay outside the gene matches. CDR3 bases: TGTGCCAGCAGTTACTCGACGACAGGGACTAACTATGGCTACACCTTC. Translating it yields CASSYSTTGTNYGYTF.

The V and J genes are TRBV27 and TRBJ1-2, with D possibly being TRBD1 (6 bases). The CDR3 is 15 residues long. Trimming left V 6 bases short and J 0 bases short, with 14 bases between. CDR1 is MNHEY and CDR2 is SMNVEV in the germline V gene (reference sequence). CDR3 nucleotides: TGTGCCAGCAGGAGGGGGTGGGACCCTAACTATGGCTACACCTTC. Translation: CASRRGWDPNYGYTF.

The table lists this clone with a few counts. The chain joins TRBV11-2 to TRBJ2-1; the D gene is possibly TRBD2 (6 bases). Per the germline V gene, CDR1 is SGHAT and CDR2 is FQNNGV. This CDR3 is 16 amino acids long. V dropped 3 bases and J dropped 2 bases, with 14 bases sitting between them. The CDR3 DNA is TGTGCCAGCAGCTTGCAGGCGGGACTTACCTACAATGAGCAGTTCTTC. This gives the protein CASSLQAGLTYNEQFF.

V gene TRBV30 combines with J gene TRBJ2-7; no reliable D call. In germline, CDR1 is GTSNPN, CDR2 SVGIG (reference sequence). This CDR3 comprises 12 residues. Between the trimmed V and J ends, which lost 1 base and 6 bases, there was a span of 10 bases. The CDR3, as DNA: TGTGCCTGGAGTGCACGGAGCACCGAGCAGTACTTC. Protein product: CAWSARSTEQYF.

The CDR3 loop reads CASSLGTSGSVETQYF. The CDR3 nucleotides are TGCGCCAGCAGCTTAGGGACTAGCGGGAGTGTGGAGACCCAGTACTTC. The chain uses TRBV5-1 and TRBJ2-5; the match to TRBD2 covers 14 bases. CDR3 length: 16 residues. CDR1 is SGHRS, CDR2 YFSETQ, per germline. V was pared by 2 bases and J by 5 bases, with 5 bases of the junction left unmatched.

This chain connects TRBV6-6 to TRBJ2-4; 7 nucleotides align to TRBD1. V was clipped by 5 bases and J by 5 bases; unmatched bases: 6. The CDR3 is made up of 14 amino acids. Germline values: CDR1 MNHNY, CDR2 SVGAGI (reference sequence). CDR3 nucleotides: TGTGCCAGCAGTCCCCGGGACAGCGAAAACATTCAGTACTTC. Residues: CASSPRDSENIQYF.

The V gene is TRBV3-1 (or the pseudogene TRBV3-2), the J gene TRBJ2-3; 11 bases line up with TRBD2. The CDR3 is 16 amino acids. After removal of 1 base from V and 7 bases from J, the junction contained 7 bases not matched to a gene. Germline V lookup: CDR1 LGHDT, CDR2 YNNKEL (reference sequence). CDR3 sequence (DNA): TGTGCCAGCAGCCAAGGGGGTAGCGGGAGGGCCAATACGCAGTATTTT. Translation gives CASSQGGSGRANTQYF.

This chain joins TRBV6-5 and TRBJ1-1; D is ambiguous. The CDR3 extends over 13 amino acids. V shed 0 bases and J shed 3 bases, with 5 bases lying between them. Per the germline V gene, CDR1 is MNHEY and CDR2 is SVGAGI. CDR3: CASSYSSDTEAFF. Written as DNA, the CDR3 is TGTGCCAGCAGTTACTCCTCGGACACTGAAGCTTTCTTT.

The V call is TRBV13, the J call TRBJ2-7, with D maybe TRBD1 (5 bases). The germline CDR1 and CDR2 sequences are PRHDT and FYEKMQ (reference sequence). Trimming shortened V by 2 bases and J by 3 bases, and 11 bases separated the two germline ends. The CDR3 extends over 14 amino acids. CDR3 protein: CASSLFQGLYEQYF. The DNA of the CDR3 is TGTGCCAGCAGCTTATTTCAGGGCCTCTACGAGCAGTACTTC.

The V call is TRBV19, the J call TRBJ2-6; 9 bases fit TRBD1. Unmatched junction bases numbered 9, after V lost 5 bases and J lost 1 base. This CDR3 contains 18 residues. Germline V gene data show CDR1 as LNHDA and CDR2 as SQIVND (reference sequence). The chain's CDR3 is CASSPGQGVPSGANVLTF. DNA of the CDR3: TGTGCCAGTAGTCCGGGACAGGGAGTTCCTTCTGGGGCCAACGTCCTGACTTTC.

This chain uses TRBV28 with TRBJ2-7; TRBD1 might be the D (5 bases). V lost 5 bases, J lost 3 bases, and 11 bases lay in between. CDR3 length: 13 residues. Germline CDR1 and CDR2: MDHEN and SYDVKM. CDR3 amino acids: CASSIGTGYEQYF. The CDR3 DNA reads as TGTGCCAGCAGTATCGGAACAGGCTACGAGCAGTACTTC.

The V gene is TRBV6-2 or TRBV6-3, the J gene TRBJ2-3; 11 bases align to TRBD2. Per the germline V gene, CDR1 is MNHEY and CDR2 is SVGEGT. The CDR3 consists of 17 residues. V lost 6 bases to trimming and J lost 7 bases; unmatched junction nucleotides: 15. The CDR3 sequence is CASSEIRSGRASNTQYF. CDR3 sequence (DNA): TGTGCCAGCAGCGAAATCCGTAGCGGGAGGGCTTCAAATACGCAGTATTTT.

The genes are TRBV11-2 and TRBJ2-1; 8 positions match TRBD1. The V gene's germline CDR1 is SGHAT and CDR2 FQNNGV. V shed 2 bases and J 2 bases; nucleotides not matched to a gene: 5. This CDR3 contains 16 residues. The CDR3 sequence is CASSLTGQGAYNEQFF. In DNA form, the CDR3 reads TGTGCCAGCAGCTTAACAGGACAGGGTGCCTACAATGAGCAGTTCTTC.